This TCR beta chain came from a study of cytomegalovirus exposure and HLA in healthy donors. Looking at the study overall: Drawn from HLA-typed donors, approximately 85 million unique TCRs were held in an early data release. Broader study findings: The number of N-insertions in an Asian-associated ancestry cluster was reportedly below the 666-donor mean in a later analysis.

In nominal health when sampled, donors likely had unrecorded immune exposures nonetheless. In regard to this clone: Its antigen is not known.

PCR amplification relied on 60 Vbeta primers (plus 13 Jbeta primers). Some clones are missing from TCRdb's copy, which holds only in-frame ones; the method was immunoSEQ multiplex PCR. The table includes about 140,000 clones, 75% to 80% detected once. Trimming took off 1 base at V and 1 base at J, with 8 bases between the two ends. The CDR3 is 14 residues long. Germline V lookup: CDR1 MNHEY, CDR2 SMNVEV (reference sequence). The chain couples TRBV27 to TRBJ2-7; D is possibly TRBD1 (5 bases). What was sequenced was PBMCs. The clonotype originates from a woman aged 40 to 55 in good health and CMV-seropositive. CDR3 nucleotides: TGTGCCAGCAGTTTATGGGGCACTTCCTACGAGCAGTACTTC. Translation gives CASSLWGTSYEQYF.